These 8 T cell receptor beta chains originate from one sample sequenced in a study of shared clonotypes between healthy human individuals. Clones were sequenced by immunoSEQ multiplex PCR, and TCRdb holds only the in-frame ones, with some missing. The table includes more than 500,000 clones, approximately 94% detected once. Sequencing was carried out using naive CD4+ T cells sorted from blood. Sample subset: CD45RA+ positively selected. Every receptor here comes from a woman under 40 in good health.

V and J are TRBV15 and TRBJ1-6; no reliable D call. Germline V gene data show CDR1 as LNHNV and CDR2 as YYDKDF (reference sequence). V was pared by 0 bases and J by 0 bases, with 21 bases between. The CDR3 sequence is 21 residues long. The CDR3 DNA reads TGTGCCACCAGCAGAGATGTGGTGCGGAGTGCGAAAAGCTCCTATAATTCACCCCTCCACTTT. Its translation: CATSRDVVRSAKSSYNSPLHF.

V and J are TRBV18 and TRBJ1-6; D is unresolved. Germline V CDR1 and CDR2: KGHSH, LQKENI. The germline V and J ends were trimmed by 2 bases and 10 bases, with 6 bases remaining between them. CDR3 length: 12 residues. The CDR3 is CASSPFNSPLHF. The CDR3 bases are TGTGCCAGCTCACCATTTAACTCACCCCTCCACTTT. The complete variable domain, with remaining parts taken from reference TRBV18 and TRBJ1-6, reads NAGVMQNPRHLVRRRGQEARLRCSPMKGHSHVYWYRQLPEEGLKFMVYLQKENIIDESGMPKERFSAEFPKEGPSILRIQQVVRGDSAAYFCASSPFNSPLHFGNGTRLTVT.

The J gene is TRBJ2-7, the V gene TRBV6-5; D may match TRBD1 or TRBD2 (7 bases each). Germline loops: CDR1 MNHEY, CDR2 SVGAGI. The length of the CDR3 is 14 residues. V lost 5 bases to trimming and J lost 4 bases, with 15 bases between them. CDR3 amino acids: CASSAGRGRYEQYF. CDR3 in DNA: TGTGCCAGCAGTGCGGGGAGGGGGCGGTACGAGCAGTACTTC.

This chain connects TRBV7-2 to TRBJ2-6, with D hard to call. Trimming left V 1 base short and J 0 bases short, with 7 bases between. CDR3 length: 16 residues. Germline lookup yields CDR1 SGHTA and CDR2 FQGNSA. The CDR3 DNA sequence: TGTGCCAGCAGCTTAGACAGAATCTCTGGGGCCAACGTCCTGACTTTC. Residues: CASSLDRISGANVLTF.

This rearrangement joins TRBV15 to TRBJ1-1, with D uncertain. The V and J ends lost 8 bases and 5 bases respectively, with 21 bases between them. The CDR3 runs 15 residues. Germline-derived CDR1 and CDR2 are LNHNV and YYDKDF (reference sequence). This chain's CDR3 is CATGPVGLHNTEAFF. The CDR3 DNA sequence: TGTGCCACCGGGCCGGTAGGATTGCATAATACTGAAGCTTTCTTT. Filled out from reference TRBV15 and TRBJ1-1, the complete variable domain reads DAMVIQNPRYQVTQFGKPVTLSCSQTLNHNVMYWYQQKSSQAPKLLFHYYDKDFNNEADTPDNFQSRRPNTSFCFLDIRSPGLGDTAMYLCATGPVGLHNTEAFFGQGTRLTVV.

The V call is TRBV6-5, the J call TRBJ2-7; D uncertain. The CDR3 covers 14 residues. In germline, CDR1 is MNHEY, CDR2 SVGAGI. V was shortened by 0 bases and J by 0 bases, with 6 bases between the two germline ends. Here the CDR3 DNA reads TGTGCCAGCAGTTACTCCGCGAGCTCCTACGAGCAGTACTTC. Protein: CASSYSASSYEQYF.

This chain uses TRBV6-5 with TRBJ2-7, with D perhaps matching TRBD2 (7 bases). CDR1 MNHEY and CDR2 SVGAGI come from the germline V gene. The ends were cut back, 2 bases at V and 3 bases at J, with 11 bases in the middle. There are 14 residues in the CDR3. CDR3 residues: CASSYGGGLYEQYF. The CDR3 DNA reads as TGTGCCAGCAGTTACGGGGGGGGGCTCTACGAGCAGTACTTC.

The chain has TRBV2 and TRBJ2-5; D may correspond to TRBD1 or TRBD2 (5 bases each). Germline CDR1 reads SNHLY; CDR2 reads FYNNEI. CDR3 length equals 14 residues. Trimming shortened V by 7 bases and J by 3 bases, and 15 bases separated the two germline ends. This CDR3 reads CASKFRDGKETQYF. CDR3 sequence (DNA): TGTGCCAGCAAGTTTAGGGACGGAAAAGAGACCCAGTACTTC.